The 10 T cell receptor beta chains reported below all come from one sample, sequenced in a study of low-dose radiotherapy and immunotherapy resistance in tumors. Primers used for first-strand cDNA, a TRAV- and TRBV-specific set, covered both alpha and beta chains. TCRs were put through approximately 21 PCR cycles of amplification with Phusion. A constant-region primer and the V-primer adapter served as the primer pair. TCRdb called the reads again in MiXCR, with one record for every CDR3 protein. The table lists tens of thousands of distinct CDR3 sequences, around a third of them singletons. Documented time point: before trial treatment. Sequenced material: PBMCs, taken before treatment. These receptors came from a female donor with ovarian cancer.

This clonotype was seen many times. The chain uses TRBV20-1 and TRBJ2-1; 14 positions match TRBD2. J was trimmed by 0 bases and V by 1 base; bases with no gene match: 5. CDR3 length equals 18 residues. Per the germline V gene, CDR1 is DFQATT and CDR2 is SNEGSKA (reference sequence). CDR3 region: CSARGGTSGRASYNEQFF. CDR3 nucleotides: TGCAGTGCTAGAGGTGGGACTAGCGGGAGAGCCTCCTACAATGAGCAGTTCTTC.

In its sample, this clonotype was seen many times. The CDR3 sequence: CSVGTGDSPLHF. In nucleotides, the CDR3 is TGCAGCGTCGGGACAGGGGATTCACCCCTCCACTTT. J is TRBJ1-6 and V is TRBV29-1; TRBD1 agrees at 10 bases. The ends lost 6 bases at V and 8 bases at J; junction bases unmatched: 1. CDR1 is SQVTM and CDR2 is ANQGSEA in the germline V gene. This CDR3 is built from 12 residues.

This sequence joins TRBV30 and TRBJ2-7; TRBD2 aligns across 8 bases. Germline V lookup: CDR1 GTSNPN, CDR2 SVGIG (reference sequence). V was pared by 8 bases and J by 4 bases, with 7 bases of the junction left unmatched. This CDR3 is built from 12 residues. For the CDR3, the DNA is TGTGCCGGGGACGCGGGGGGTTACGAGCAGTACTTC. It codes for CAGDAGGYEQYF.

In this sample, this clonotype turned up many times. The rearrangement links TRBV5-1 to TRBJ2-5; 7 bases line up with TRBD1. This CDR3 has 14 residues. Germline V gene lookup returns CDR1 SGHRS and CDR2 YFSETQ. Losses at the gene ends were 4 bases for V and 2 bases for J; bases not matched to a gene: 5. The CDR3 loop is CASSAPGQQETQYF. The CDR3 DNA reads TGCGCCAGCAGCGCGCCGGGACAGCAAGAGACCCAGTACTTC. Combining the CDR3 with reference TRBV5-1 and TRBJ2-5 gives the whole variable domain KAGVTQTPRYLIKTRGQQVTLSCSPISGHRSVSWYQQTPGQGLQFLFEYFSETQRNKGNFPGRFSGRQFSNSRSEMNVSTLELGDSALYLCASSAPGQQETQYFGPGTRLLVL.

V and J are TRBV28 and TRBJ1-1, with 7 bases that match TRBD1. V was pared by 8 bases and J by 7 bases, with 16 bases of the junction left unmatched. This CDR3 comprises 15 residues. Germline-derived CDR1 and CDR2 are MDHEN and SYDVKM. The CDR3, as DNA: TGTGCCAGCCTCCAAAGGGGGGGACAGATGCGTGAAGCTTTCTTT. The encoded protein is CASLQRGGQMREAFF.

J is TRBJ2-7 and V is TRBV29-1; D might be TRBD1 (6 bases). The ends were cut back, 7 bases at V and 1 base at J, with 14 bases in the middle. The V gene's germline CDR1 is SQVTM and CDR2 ANQGSEA. The CDR3 consists of 13 residues. As DNA, the CDR3 is TGCAGCGCAGGGGATGGGCCATCCTACGAGCAGTACTTC. The encoded protein is CSAGDGPSYEQYF.

A word on this clonotype: A far larger clone is only one base removed, so a read error is likely. V is TRBV12-3 or TRBV12-4 and J is TRBJ2-7, with no clear D. The CDR3 has 12 residues. V was clipped by 3 bases and J by 7 bases, with 10 bases between them. CDR3 in amino acids: CASSFSYNEQYF. The DNA for the CDR3 is TGTGCCAGCAGTTTTAGCTACAATGAGCAGTACTTC.

This clonotype was seen repeatedly, ten times or more. J is TRBJ2-7 and V is TRBV7-8; the match to TRBD2 covers 7 bases. J gave up 4 bases and V 2 bases, and 5 bases lay outside the gene matches. CDR3 size: 14 residues. The germline V gene has CDR1 SGHVS and CDR2 FQNEAQ. The chain's CDR3 is CASSLTGLVYEQYF. CDR3 coding DNA: TGTGCCAGCAGCTTAACAGGACTAGTGTACGAGCAGTACTTC.

This clonotype showed up just a few times. The V gene is TRBV5-4, the J gene TRBJ2-3; 12 nucleotides agree with TRBD2. The CDR3 has 16 amino acids. The V and J ends lost 0 bases and 5 bases, in that order; junction bases with no gene match: 4. Germline V gene data show CDR1 as SGHNT and CDR2 as YYREEE (reference sequence). CDR3 residues: CASSLGLAGVRDTQYF. As DNA, the CDR3 is TGTGCCAGCAGCTTGGGACTAGCGGGAGTAAGAGATACGCAGTATTTT. Full variable domain (remainder filled in from reference TRBV5-4 and TRBJ2-3): ETGVTQSPTHLIKTRGQQVTLRCSSQSGHNTVSWYQQALGQGPQFIFQYYREEENGRGNFPPRFSGLQFPNYSSELNVNALELDDSALYLCASSLGLAGVRDTQYFGPGTRLTVL.

This clonotype was counted a single time. The rearrangement joins TRBV11-3 to TRBJ2-7; no definite D call. The CDR3 is 14 residues long. Trimming pared 2 bases from V and 0 bases from J, leaving 8 bases between. From germline, CDR1 is SGHNT and CDR2 YENEEA. The CDR3 protein is CASSLTPSSYEQYF. The DNA for the CDR3 is TGTGCCAGCAGCTTAACTCCTAGCTCCTACGAGCAGTACTTC.